This section outlines one T cell receptor (beta chain) sequence together with its context. Its antigen is unknown. The sample's treatment: 19 received Ad26.COV2.S at low or high dose, single or two shots; several received placebo; per-sample allocation not given. The study sampled participants on day 63 after the first vaccine or placebo injection. This sample was taken from a study of Ad26.COV2.S vaccination and SARS-CoV-2 variants. Study context: In the study, Ad26.COV2.S was injected intramuscularly once, or twice 56 days apart.

Study-level points and caveats: While placebo recipients had lower spike-specific TCR breadth, vaccine recipients had more. Non-spike TCR breadth showed similarity between vaccine and placebo recipients. Researchers cautioned that TCR breadth and depth analyses may have underestimated total T cell responses.

Sequencing was performed with immunoSEQ multiplex PCR; in TCRdb, only in-frame clones are kept and a portion is missing. The sample consists of a few hundred thousand clones, 83% of them appearing once. The material was peripheral blood, obtained in a trial of Ad26.COV2.S vaccine versus placebo. The TCR was taken from a person aged 18-65 years who received the Ad26.COV2.S COVID-19 vaccine or a placebo.

The DNA of the CDR3 is TGCGCCAGCAGCGGAAGAAGCGGGAGGGATACGCAGTATTTT. Protein: CASSGRSGRDTQYF. J is TRBJ2-3 and V is TRBV5-1; TRBD2 matches at 9 bases. Germline V CDR1 and CDR2: SGHRS, YFSETQ. CDR3 length equals 14 residues. V shed 4 bases, J shed 6 bases, and the junction held 6 bases outside the gene matches.